The clone carrying this TCR beta chain occurred a few times. Antigen unknown. The data were obtained in a study of cytomegalovirus exposure and HLA in healthy donors. General study results and limits: It was only CMV serostatus that was available as immune exposure information. With DRB1 most and HLA-C fewest, TCR association rates differed between HLA loci in a later analysis.

This PCR relied on a set of 60 Vbeta primers and 13 Jbeta primers. Per the study methods: In a later analysis, of some 80 million unique beta chains, roughly 11 million appeared in at least two donors. The data were produced by immunoSEQ multiplex PCR, yet TCRdb's version contains in-frame clones alone and is incomplete. V, J and clone size reflect that table, while D and trimming were determined from the DNA. The table lists 100,000 or so clones, less than 90% of them singletons. Donors consisted of healthy bone marrow donors. This CDR3 is built from 18 residues. Trimming took 1 base from V and 6 from J, leaving 21 bases between them. Germline-derived CDR1 and CDR2 are SGHVS and FNYEAQ.

Sequencing used PBMCs. The chain carries TRBV7-6 and TRBJ1-4; tentatively, D is TRBD1 (5 bases). This TCR was recovered from a man in his forties or fifties in good health and CMV-seronegative. CDR3 DNA sequence: TGTGCCAGCAGCTTAGATCCCCGGACAACAATGCGCGATGAAAAACTGTTTTTT. Its protein product is CASSLDPRTTMRDEKLFF.